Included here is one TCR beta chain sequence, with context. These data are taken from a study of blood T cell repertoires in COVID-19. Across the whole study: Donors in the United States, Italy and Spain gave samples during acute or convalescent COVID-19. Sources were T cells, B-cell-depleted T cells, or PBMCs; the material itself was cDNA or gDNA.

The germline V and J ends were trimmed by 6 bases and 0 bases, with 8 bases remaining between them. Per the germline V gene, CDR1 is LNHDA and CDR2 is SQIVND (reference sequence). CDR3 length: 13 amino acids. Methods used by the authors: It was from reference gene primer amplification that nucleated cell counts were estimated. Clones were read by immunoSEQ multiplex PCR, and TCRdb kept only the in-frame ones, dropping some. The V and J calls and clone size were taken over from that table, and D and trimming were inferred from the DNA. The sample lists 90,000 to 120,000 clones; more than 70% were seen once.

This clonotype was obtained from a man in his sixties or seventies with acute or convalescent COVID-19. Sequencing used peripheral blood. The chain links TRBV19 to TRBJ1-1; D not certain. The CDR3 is CASRNTVNTEAFF. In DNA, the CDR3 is TGTGCCAGTAGAAATACAGTGAACACTGAAGCTTTCTTT.